A single sample is the source of the 10 T cell receptor beta chains below, sequenced in a study of blood T cell repertoires in COVID-19. The repertoire was sequenced with immunoSEQ multiplex PCR; TCRdb's copy has only in-frame clones and lacks some. This sample has some 80,000 clones, with around 90% found just once. Input material: peripheral blood. The source is a woman aged 50 to 60 with active or convalescent COVID-19.

The chain uses TRBV2 and TRBJ2-1; D might be TRBD1 (6 bases). Germline CDR1 reads SNHLY; CDR2 reads FYNNEI. The length of the CDR3 is 16 residues. Deletions cut 2 bases from V and 8 bases from J, with 19 bases between. CDR3 nucleotides: TGTGCCAGCAGTGAATCCGGGACAACAGGCCGGGATGAGCAGTTCTTC. The encoded protein is CASSESGTTGRDEQFF.

The chain has TRBV12-3 or TRBV12-4 and TRBJ2-1, with 7 positions matching TRBD2. The V gene end was trimmed by 4 bases and the J gene end by 6 bases; junction bases not matched to a gene: 0. The CDR3 spans 12 residues. The CDR3 spells CASSWGGNEQFF. CDR3 nucleotides: TGTGCCAGCAGTTGGGGGGGCAATGAGCAGTTCTTC.

This clone showed up just once. The V gene is TRBV6-2 or TRBV6-3, the J gene TRBJ1-1; 7 bases agree with TRBD1. J was trimmed by 1 base and V by 5 bases; bases with no gene match: 4. There are 14 residues in the CDR3. The V gene's germline CDR1 is MNHEY and CDR2 SVGEGT. The chain's CDR3 is CASSTRTGNTEAFF. CDR3 nucleotides: TGTGCCAGCAGTACACGGACAGGGAACACTGAAGCTTTCTTT.

The chain combines TRBV6-6 with TRBJ1-1; D perhaps matches TRBD1 (5 bases). CDR3 length equals 14 residues. Trimming pared 4 bases from V and 4 bases from J, leaving 13 bases between. Germline V lookup: CDR1 MNHNY, CDR2 SVGAGI (reference sequence). As DNA, the CDR3 is TGTGCCAGCAGTTGGCTCGGGGGGGTCACTGAAGCTTTCTTT. Protein product: CASSWLGGVTEAFF.

The V call is TRBV9, the J call TRBJ1-4; D not certain. CDR1 SGDLS and CDR2 YYNGEE come from the germline V gene. V was pared by 0 bases and J by 3 bases, with 9 bases between. This CDR3 has 15 residues. CDR3 protein: CASSVDGVANEKLFF. DNA of the CDR3: TGTGCCAGCAGCGTAGACGGGGTGGCTAATGAAAAACTGTTTTTT.

This clone came up many times. The chain combines TRBV11-1 with TRBJ1-1, with D possibly matching TRBD1 (5 bases). The CDR3 has 15 amino acids. CDR1 is SGHAT and CDR2 is FQDESV in the germline V gene (reference sequence). Between the trimmed V and J ends, which lost 0 bases and 3 bases, there was a span of 11 bases. CDR3 bases: TGTGCCAGCAGCTTAGCGCAGGGAGGTCACACTGAAGCTTTCTTT. This gives the protein CASSLAQGGHTEAFF.

The gene calls are TRBV13 and TRBJ2-7; possible D gene TRBD1, 7 bases. Germline values: CDR1 PRHDT, CDR2 FYEKMQ (reference sequence). CDR3 size: 14 residues. Trimming stripped 3 bases from V and 7 bases from J, with 16 bases between. The CDR3 DNA follows: TGTGCCAGCAGCTTGGTGACACAGGGGAGGGAGCAGTACTTC. Protein product: CASSLVTQGREQYF.

The gene calls are TRBV3-1 (or the pseudogene TRBV3-2) and TRBJ1-1, with D possibly matching TRBD1 (6 bases). V was shortened by 1 base and J by 4 bases, with 10 bases between the two germline ends. This CDR3 is built from 14 residues. Germline V gene lookup returns CDR1 LGHDT and CDR2 YNNKEL (reference sequence). In DNA form, the CDR3 reads TGTGCCAGCAGCCAAGGAAGCAGGGGCACTGAAGCTTTCTTT. It codes for CASSQGSRGTEAFF.

CDR3 amino acids: CASSQGGVGEKLFF. The CDR3 DNA sequence: TGCGCCAGCAGCCAGGGAGGGGTTGGGGAAAAACTGTTTTTT. The chain uses TRBV4-1 and TRBJ1-4, with D perhaps TRBD1 (5 bases). Trimming shortened V by 3 bases and J by 8 bases, and 13 bases separated the two germline ends. Germline CDR1 MGHRA, CDR2 YSYEKL. The CDR3 contains 14 residues.

The chain carries TRBV11-3 and TRBJ2-3; the D is unclear. V was shortened by 1 base and J by 6 bases, with 5 bases between the two germline ends. This CDR3 spans 12 amino acids. Germline CDR1 and CDR2: SGHNT and YENEEA. The CDR3 region is CASSLVSDTQYF. CDR3 in DNA: TGTGCCAGCAGCTTAGTTTCGGATACGCAGTATTTT.